This TCR beta chain is drawn from a study of PD-1 blockade in classical Hodgkin lymphoma. Study-wide results and caveats: As was reported, newly diagnosed patients showed lower baseline TCR diversity than healthy donors did. Newly diagnosed patients had diversity similar to the baseline diversity of complete responders. CD4+ TCR diversity rose significantly by C4D1, and CD8+ TCR diversity did not.

Sequencing was performed with immunoSEQ multiplex PCR; in TCRdb, only in-frame clones are kept and a portion is missing. The sample carries around 20,000 clones, more than 80% recorded once. Exposure to brentuximab vedotin varied, and each patient had relapsed following autologous stem cell transplantation. About this clone itself: Its antigen is currently unknown.

Trimming took 1 base from V and 4 from J, leaving 14 bases between them. The CDR3 sequence is 15 residues long. Germline V CDR1 and CDR2: SGHRS, YFSETQ. The gene calls are TRBV5-1 and TRBJ1-1, with a possible D match to TRBD1 (6 bases). This receptor was obtained from a human donor with classical Hodgkin lymphoma. This specimen was peripheral blood mononuclear cells (PBMCs), taken before the second cycle of nivolumab. In nucleotides, the CDR3 is TGCGCCAGCAGCTTGCGGGGGGCTGGTATCACTGAAGCTTTCTTT. Protein: CASSLRGAGITEAFF.